This T cell receptor (beta chain) was captured in a study of control samples from healthy donors and cancer patients. The protocol was immunoSEQ multiplex PCR, while the TCRdb copy is restricted to in-frame clones and leaves out a portion. The table shows over 85,000 clones, with approximately 84% occurring only once. CDR3 length: 15 amino acids. The germline V gene encodes CDR1 LNHDA and CDR2 SQIVND (reference sequence). Trimming cost V 3 bases and J 2 bases, with 14 bases left between them. This clonotype originated in a man between 65 and 85 years old with lung cancer. The chain carries TRBV19 and TRBJ2-7; perhaps TRBD2 as D (6 bases). The sequencing sample was made of PBMCs. In DNA form, the CDR3 reads TGTGCCAGTAGTATGATCGCAGGGAGGACCTACGAGCAGTACTTC. This sequence encodes CASSMIAGRTYEQYF.